This T cell receptor (beta chain) originates from a study of cytotoxic CD8 clonotypes in ibrutinib-treated CLL. The CDR3 covers 15 residues. The V gene end was trimmed by 5 bases and the J gene end by 5 bases; junction bases not matched to a gene: 7. CDR1 is SGHAT, CDR2 FQNNGV, per germline. Deep sequencing aimed at 1 in 200,000 to 1 in 1 million T cells' resolution. Method: immunoSEQ multiplex PCR; TCRdb's copy keeps in-frame clones and lacks some. Of around 140,000 clones listed, roughly 77% are singletons. Study-wide findings and caveats: Clonality (at baseline) was higher than in age-matched healthy donors and tracked circulating CD8+ T-cell counts.

As to this clone: Antigen: not known.

The source is a human donor with chronic lymphocytic leukemia. The V call is TRBV11-2, the J call TRBJ2-1; TRBD1 matches 9 bases. Here the sequenced sample was PBMCs, taken after 12 months of ibrutinib treatment. CDR3 sequence: CASSPGTGRDNEQFF. The CDR3 DNA reads TGTGCCAGCAGCCCTGGGACAGGGAGAGACAATGAGCAGTTCTTC.